A selection of T cell receptor beta chains follows, all from one sample in a study of T cell repertoires in cytomegalovirus infection. The antigens for these receptors are not known. MiXCR was run by TCRdb on the reads, yielding one entry per CDR3 protein. The sample contains around 360,000 distinct CDR3 sequences, about 35% of which appear only once. Material: cultured PBMCs, obtained from culture after CMV antigen stimulation. The receptors were sampled from a human donor in good health (CMV status not recorded). Some clones in this sample may be carry-over from other donors' samples. The CDR3 runs from the conserved cysteine through the conserved F or W. The D gene is left open where the match is weak. Size is stated for part of the rows, as once, few or many counts, or as a class when the clone is expanded.

J gene: TRBJ2-3
clone size: .
CDR3 length: 13
D gene: .
V gene: TRBV20-1
CDR3 protein: CSATPEGYDTQYF
CDR3 DNA: TGCAGTGCTACTCCCGAGGGGTACGATACGCAGTATTTT

J gene: TRBJ2-2
clone size: .
CDR3 length: 17
D gene: TRBD2
V gene: TRBV19
CDR3 protein: CASSTQLAGGLAGELFF
CDR3 DNA: TGTGCCAGTAGTACCCAACTAGCGGGAGGGCTGGCCGGGGAGCTGTTTTTT

J gene: TRBJ1-2
clone size: few
CDR3 length: 15
D gene: .
V gene: TRBV7-2
CDR3 protein: CASSLRPDFNYGYTF
CDR3 DNA: TGTGCCAGCAGCTTAAGGCCAGACTTTAACTATGGCTACACCTTC

J gene: TRBJ2-3
clone size: .
CDR3 length: 16
D gene: TRBD2
V gene: TRBV27
CDR3 protein: CASRLAGLTSTDTQYF
CDR3 DNA: TGTGCCAGCAGGCTAGCGGGACTAACTAGCACAGATACGCAGTATTTT

J gene: TRBJ2-2
clone size: .
CDR3 length: 16
D gene: .
V gene: TRBV28
CDR3 protein: CASSLIRHANTGELFF
CDR3 DNA: TGTGCCAGCAGTTTAATTCGACACGCGAACACCGGGGAGCTGTTTTTT

J gene: TRBJ1-2
clone size: few
CDR3 length: 15
D gene: .
V gene: TRBV7-2
CDR3 protein: CASSPQSAGQQGYTF
CDR3 DNA: TGTGCCAGCAGCCCACAGTCAGCGGGACAACAGGGCTACACCTTC

J gene: TRBJ1-1
clone size: .
CDR3 length: 14
D gene: .
V gene: TRBV7-8
CDR3 protein: CASSLGETSTEAFF
CDR3 DNA: TGTGCCAGCAGCTTAGGGGAAACGAGCACTGAAGCTTTCTTT

J gene: TRBJ2-1
clone size: few
CDR3 length: 17
D gene: .
V gene: TRBV5-4
CDR3 protein: CASSFYSGDSGYNEQFF
CDR3 DNA: TGTGCCAGCAGCTTCTATTCCGGTGATAGCGGCTACAATGAGCAGTTCTTC

J gene: TRBJ2-7
clone size: .
CDR3 length: 15
D gene: .
V gene: TRBV14
CDR3 protein: CASSQVWGRSYEQYF
CDR3 DNA: TGTGCCAGCAGCCAAGTATGGGGACGGAGTTACGAGCAGTACTTC

J gene: TRBJ2-1
clone size: few
CDR3 length: 15
D gene: .
V gene: TRBV4-1
CDR3 protein: CASSPAPSPYNEQFF
CDR3 DNA: TGCGCCAGCAGCCCGGCGCCTAGCCCCTACAATGAGCAGTTCTTC

J gene: TRBJ1-1
clone size: .
CDR3 length: 13
D gene: .
V gene: TRBV12-3/TRBV12-4
CDR3 protein: CASSLWGGTEAFF
CDR3 DNA: TGTGCCAGCAGTTTATGGGGGGGCACTGAAGCTTTCTTT

J gene: TRBJ2-1
clone size: many
CDR3 length: 15
D gene: TRBD2
V gene: TRBV19
CDR3 protein: CASSITTSGSNEQFF
CDR3 DNA: TGTGCCAGTAGTATAACCACTAGCGGGAGTAATGAGCAGTTCTTC

J gene: TRBJ2-1
clone size: .
CDR3 length: 15
D gene: .
V gene: TRBV4-3
CDR3 protein: CASRSGSSSYNEQFF
CDR3 DNA: TGCGCCAGCAGGTCGGGGTCGAGCTCCTACAATGAGCAGTTCTTC

J gene: TRBJ1-4
clone size: .
CDR3 length: 13
D gene: TRBD1
V gene: TRBV7-9
CDR3 protein: CASRSRGREKLFF
CDR3 DNA: TGTGCCAGCAGGTCGAGGGGGCGAGAAAAACTGTTTTTT

J gene: TRBJ2-1
clone size: .
CDR3 length: 17
D gene: TRBD2
V gene: TRBV25-1
CDR3 protein: CASSDLAGETSYNEQFF
CDR3 DNA: TGTGCCAGCAGTGACCTAGCGGGAGAGACTTCCTACAATGAGCAGTTCTTC

J gene: TRBJ2-1
clone size: few
CDR3 length: 16
D gene: .
V gene: TRBV7-8
CDR3 protein: CASSPRGWASYNEQFF
CDR3 DNA: TGTGCCAGCAGCCCACGCGGCTGGGCTTCGTACAATGAGCAGTTCTTC

J gene: TRBJ2-1
clone size: few
CDR3 length: 14
D gene: TRBD1
V gene: TRBV4-3
CDR3 protein: CASSQNQGANEQFF
CDR3 DNA: TGCGCCAGCAGCCAGAATCAGGGGGCGAATGAGCAGTTCTTC

J gene: TRBJ2-2
clone size: .
CDR3 length: 17
D gene: TRBD2
V gene: TRBV19
CDR3 protein: CASKAPSGGANTGELFF
CDR3 DNA: TGTGCCAGTAAGGCGCCTAGCGGTGGGGCGAACACCGGGGAGCTGTTTTTT

J gene: TRBJ2-2
clone size: once
CDR3 length: 16
D gene: TRBD1
V gene: TRBV6-5
CDR3 protein: CASSLKGAELTGELFF
CDR3 DNA: TGTGCCAGCAGTTTGAAGGGGGCGGAACTGACCGGGGAGCTGTTTTTT

J gene: TRBJ1-2
clone size: many
CDR3 length: 13
D gene: .
V gene: TRBV7-6
CDR3 protein: CASSPRWGDGYTF
CDR3 DNA: TGTGCCAGCAGCCCACGGTGGGGTGATGGCTACACCTTC

J gene: TRBJ2-7
clone size: .
CDR3 length: 13
D gene: TRBD1
V gene: TRBV7-7
CDR3 protein: CASSLARDSQQYF
CDR3 DNA: TGTGCCAGCAGCTTAGCCCGGGACAGCCAGCAGTACTTC

J gene: TRBJ1-3
clone size: many
CDR3 length: 14
D gene: .
V gene: TRBV7-8
CDR3 protein: CASNPKGKADTIYF
CDR3 DNA: TGTGCCAGCAACCCGAAGGGGAAGGCGGACACCATATATTTT